The clone carrying this TCR beta chain was found a few times. Its antigen is unknown. This entry belongs to a study of cytomegalovirus exposure and HLA in healthy donors. 13 Jbeta primers and 60 Vbeta primers were used for the PCR. The table came from immunoSEQ multiplex PCR; TCRdb's copy has only in-frame clones and leaves some out. In the table there are some 250,000 clones, about 81% of which are singletons. Study-wide points: The investigators catalogued 180 or so TCR beta chains as cytomegalovirus-associated. TCR beta V- and J-gene trimming was later associated with a missense DCLRE1C variant.

Trimming left V 5 bases short and J 0 bases short, with 11 bases between. The CDR3 runs to 14 residues. Germline assignment: CDR1 MNHEY and CDR2 SMNVEV (reference sequence). The V call is TRBV27, the J call TRBJ2-7, with a tentative D call TRBD2 (5 bases). Sequencing input: PBMCs. This TCR derives from a woman aged 55-75 years in good health and CMV-seropositive. CDR3 region: CASSLTGSSYEQYF. CDR3 in DNA: TGTGCCAGCAGTCTTACTGGGAGCTCCTACGAGCAGTACTTC.